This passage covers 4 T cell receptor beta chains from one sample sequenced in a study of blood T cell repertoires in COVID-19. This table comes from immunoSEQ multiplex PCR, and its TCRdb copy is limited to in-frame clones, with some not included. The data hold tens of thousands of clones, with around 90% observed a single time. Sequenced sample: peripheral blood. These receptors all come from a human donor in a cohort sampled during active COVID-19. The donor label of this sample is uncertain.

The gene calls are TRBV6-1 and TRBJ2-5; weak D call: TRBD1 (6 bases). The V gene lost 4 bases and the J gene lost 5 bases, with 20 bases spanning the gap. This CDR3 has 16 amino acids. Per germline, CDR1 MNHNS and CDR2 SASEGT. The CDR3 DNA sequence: TGTGCCAGCAGTGTCTTACCTTTGCAGGGGCGGGAGACCCAGTACTTC. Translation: CASSVLPLQGRETQYF.

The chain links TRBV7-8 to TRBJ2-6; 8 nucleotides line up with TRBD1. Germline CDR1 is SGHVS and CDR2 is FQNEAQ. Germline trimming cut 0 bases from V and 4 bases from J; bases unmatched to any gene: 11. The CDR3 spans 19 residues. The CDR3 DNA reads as TGTGCCAGCAGCTTAGCGGGGTCCAGGGGGCGCTCCGGGGCCAACGTCCTGACTTTC. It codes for CASSLAGSRGRSGANVLTF.

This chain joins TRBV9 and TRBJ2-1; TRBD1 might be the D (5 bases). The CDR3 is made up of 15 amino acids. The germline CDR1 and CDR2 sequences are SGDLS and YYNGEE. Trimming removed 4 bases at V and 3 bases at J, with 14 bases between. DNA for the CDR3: TGTGCCAGCAGCTCCGGACCGACAGTCTACAATGAGCAGTTCTTC. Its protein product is CASSSGPTVYNEQFF.

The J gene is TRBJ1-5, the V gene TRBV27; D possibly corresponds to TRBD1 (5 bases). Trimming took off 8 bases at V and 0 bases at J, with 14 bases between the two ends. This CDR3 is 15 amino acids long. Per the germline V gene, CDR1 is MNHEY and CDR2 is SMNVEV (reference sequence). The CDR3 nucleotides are TGTGCCAGCTCGAGGACACCCCCTAGCAATCAGCCCCAGCATTTT. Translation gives CASSRTPPSNQPQHF.